The rows below give T cell receptor beta chains drawn from one sample of a study of response to subunit inactivated influenza vaccine. TCRdb re-called the RT-PCR reads with MiXCR, one entry per CDR3 protein. The sample includes hundreds of thousands of distinct CDR3 sequences, less than 30% of them seen just once. The material was CD4+ T cells sorted from PBMCs, obtained less than 6 days after vaccination. The receptor source for this set is a man aged 50 to 60 who received an inactivated influenza vaccine. CDR3s include the opening cysteine and the closing phenylalanine or tryptophan. The order of the fields is V gene, J gene, CDR3 length, D gene, clone size, CDR3 DNA, CDR3 protein. The D gene is left open where the match is weak. Clone size is not always given. Where it is, it says once, few, many or a class for expanded clones.

v_call: TRBV6-1
j_call: TRBJ1-2
cdr3_length: 13
d_call: TRBD1
clone_size: few
cdr3_nt: TGTGCCAGCGGCCAGGGGGGGCAGTATGGCTACACCTTC
cdr3_aa: CASGQGGQYGYTF

v_call: TRBV5-6
j_call: TRBJ2-1
cdr3_length: 14
d_call: TRBD2
clone_size: few
cdr3_nt: TGTGCCAGCAGCCCATGGACTAGTTACAATGAGCAGTTCTTC
cdr3_aa: CASSPWTSYNEQFF

v_call: TRBV5-1
j_call: TRBJ1-2
cdr3_length: 15
d_call: TRBD1
clone_size: few
cdr3_nt: TGCGCCAGCAGCCCGGGACAGCAATTATTCAATGGCTACACCTTC
cdr3_aa: CASSPGQQLFNGYTF

v_call: TRBV11-1
j_call: TRBJ2-3
cdr3_length: 14
d_call: NA
clone_size: NA
cdr3_nt: TGTGCCAGCAGCCAGCGGCCTAACACAGATACGCAGTATTTT
cdr3_aa: CASSQRPNTDTQYF

v_call: TRBV20-1
j_call: TRBJ2-1
cdr3_length: 16
d_call: NA
clone_size: few
cdr3_nt: TGCAGTGCTAGAGATCGACTCGCCGAATGGGGTTATGAGCAGTTCTTC
cdr3_aa: CSARDRLAEWGYEQFF

v_call: TRBV5-1
j_call: TRBJ2-5
cdr3_length: 14
d_call: NA
clone_size: NA
cdr3_nt: TGCGCCAGCAGCGCCCGGGACTTGCAAGAGACCCAGTACTTC
cdr3_aa: CASSARDLQETQYF

v_call: TRBV20-1
j_call: TRBJ2-7
cdr3_length: 15
d_call: NA
clone_size: few
cdr3_nt: TGCAGTGCTAGGAAAACAGGGACCGGGTCCGACGTGCAGTACTTC
cdr3_aa: CSARKTGTGSDVQYF

v_call: TRBV29-1
j_call: TRBJ1-1
cdr3_length: 13
d_call: NA
clone_size: many
cdr3_nt: TGCAGCGCCAGGGATGTTGGGAACACTGAAGCTTTCTTT
cdr3_aa: CSARDVGNTEAFF

v_call: TRBV10-3
j_call: TRBJ2-1
cdr3_length: 18
d_call: TRBD1
clone_size: few
cdr3_nt: TGTGCCATCAGTGAGGGGGGACAGGCCAGGTCCTCCTACAATGAGCAGTTCTTC
cdr3_aa: CAISEGGQARSSYNEQFF

v_call: TRBV10-3
j_call: TRBJ2-7
cdr3_length: 14
d_call: TRBD1
clone_size: NA
cdr3_nt: TGTGCCATCAGTAAGGGACAGGGGATCCACGAGCAGTACTTC
cdr3_aa: CAISKGQGIHEQYF

v_call: TRBV10-3
j_call: TRBJ2-3
cdr3_length: 14
d_call: NA
clone_size: few
cdr3_nt: TGTGCCATCAGTGAGTCGGCGGACGCAGGGACGCAGTATTTT
cdr3_aa: CAISESADAGTQYF

v_call: TRBV20-1
j_call: TRBJ2-2
cdr3_length: 15
d_call: NA
clone_size: few
cdr3_nt: TGCAGAGCAGCAACAGGGCTAGCAGACACCGGGGAGCTGTTTTTT
cdr3_aa: CRAATGLADTGELFF

v_call: TRBV28
j_call: TRBJ2-7
cdr3_length: 15
d_call: NA
clone_size: NA
cdr3_nt: TGTGCCAGCAGTCCGTTCTCCGGGAACTCCTACGAGCAGTACTTC
cdr3_aa: CASSPFSGNSYEQYF

v_call: TRBV5-4
j_call: TRBJ2-3
cdr3_length: 13
d_call: NA
clone_size: NA
cdr3_nt: TGTGCCAGCAGCTCAACTAGCTCCGATACGCAGTATTTT
cdr3_aa: CASSSTSSDTQYF

v_call: TRBV20-1
j_call: TRBJ2-5
cdr3_length: 11
d_call: NA
clone_size: few
cdr3_nt: TGCAGTGATGGCGGCCAAGAGACCCAGTACTTC
cdr3_aa: CSDGGQETQYF

v_call: TRBV7-8
j_call: TRBJ2-7
cdr3_length: 17
d_call: TRBD2
clone_size: few
cdr3_nt: TGTGCCAGCAGCTCCTACAGTGGCGGGAGTGGGGGTTACGAGCAGTACTTC
cdr3_aa: CASSSYSGGSGGYEQYF

v_call: TRBV20-1
j_call: TRBJ2-1
cdr3_length: 15
d_call: NA
clone_size: NA
cdr3_nt: TGCAGTGCTAGAGATATGGAGGTAGCCTACAATGAGCAGTTCTTC
cdr3_aa: CSARDMEVAYNEQFF

v_call: TRBV12-3/TRBV12-4
j_call: TRBJ1-6
cdr3_length: 14
d_call: NA
clone_size: NA
cdr3_nt: TGTGCCAGCAGTTTTGGGGCAGCCAATTCACCCCTCCACTTT
cdr3_aa: CASSFGAANSPLHF

v_call: TRBV12-3/TRBV12-4
j_call: TRBJ2-1
cdr3_length: 14
d_call: TRBD2
clone_size: many
cdr3_nt: TGTGCCAGCAGCTCTAGCGGGACCATCAATGAGCAGTTCTTC
cdr3_aa: CASSSSGTINEQFF

v_call: TRBV20-1
j_call: TRBJ1-2
cdr3_length: 14
d_call: NA
clone_size: many
cdr3_nt: TGCAGTGCTAGGCAGGGGACCTCTCCTAATGGCTACACCTTC
cdr3_aa: CSARQGTSPNGYTF

v_call: TRBV3-1
j_call: TRBJ1-1
cdr3_length: 12
d_call: NA
clone_size: many
cdr3_nt: TGTGCCAGCGGAGGAGGGCGTGGTGAAGCTTTCTTT
cdr3_aa: CASGGGRGEAFF

v_call: TRBV7-3
j_call: TRBJ2-1
cdr3_length: 15
d_call: TRBD2
clone_size: few
cdr3_nt: TGTGCCAGCAGCTTTAACGGGAGGGACTACAATGAGCAGTTCTTC
cdr3_aa: CASSFNGRDYNEQFF

v_call: TRBV7-2
j_call: TRBJ2-2
cdr3_length: 15
d_call: NA
clone_size: NA
cdr3_nt: TGTGCCAGCAGCTTGCTAGGGCTTAACTCCGGGGAGCTGTTTTTT
cdr3_aa: CASSLLGLNSGELFF

v_call: TRBV20-1
j_call: TRBJ2-1
cdr3_length: 14
d_call: NA
clone_size: NA
cdr3_nt: TGCAGTGCTAGACCACGCCCGGACTACAATGAGCAGTTCTTC
cdr3_aa: CSARPRPDYNEQFF

v_call: TRBV5-1
j_call: TRBJ2-1
cdr3_length: 12
d_call: NA
clone_size: few
cdr3_nt: TGCGCCAGCAGCTTGGAAGGAGGGGCGCAGTTCTTC
cdr3_aa: CASSLEGGAQFF

v_call: TRBV10-2
j_call: TRBJ1-1
cdr3_length: 13
d_call: NA
clone_size: few
cdr3_nt: TGCGCCAGCAGTGGATCCGCGCGGACTGAAGCTTTCTTT
cdr3_aa: CASSGSARTEAFF

v_call: TRBV20-1
j_call: TRBJ1-2
cdr3_length: 13
d_call: TRBD1
clone_size: few
cdr3_nt: TGCAGTGCTCCCGGGACAGAAAGCTATGGCTACACCTTC
cdr3_aa: CSAPGTESYGYTF

v_call: TRBV5-5
j_call: TRBJ1-1
cdr3_length: 16
d_call: NA
clone_size: NA
cdr3_nt: TGTGCCAGCAGCCCTAGCGGGACAAGGGCTGTTACTGAAGCTTTCTTT
cdr3_aa: CASSPSGTRAVTEAFF

v_call: TRBV5-5
j_call: TRBJ2-6
cdr3_length: 16
d_call: NA
clone_size: NA
cdr3_nt: TGTGCCAGCAGCTTGGCCCCCAGTCCTGGGGCCAACGTCCTGACTTTC
cdr3_aa: CASSLAPSPGANVLTF

v_call: TRBV15
j_call: TRBJ2-5
cdr3_length: 13
d_call: NA
clone_size: few
cdr3_nt: TGTGCCACCAGCAGAGAACCGCCCAGGGCCCAGTACTTC
cdr3_aa: CATSREPPRAQYF

v_call: TRBV5-1
j_call: TRBJ2-5
cdr3_length: 16
d_call: TRBD2
clone_size: NA
cdr3_nt: TGCGCCAGCAGCCTAGTAGCGGGGGCACTGCAAGAGACCCAGTACTTC
cdr3_aa: CASSLVAGALQETQYF

v_call: TRBV7-3
j_call: TRBJ2-5
cdr3_length: 12
d_call: NA
clone_size: few
cdr3_nt: TGTGCCAGCACCAAATTGGGGGAGACCCAGTACTTC
cdr3_aa: CASTKLGETQYF

v_call: TRBV20-1
j_call: TRBJ1-5
cdr3_length: 15
d_call: TRBD1
clone_size: NA
cdr3_nt: TGCAGTGCTACGCACAGGGGGAGCTTCAATCAGCCCCAGCATTTT
cdr3_aa: CSATHRGSFNQPQHF

v_call: TRBV20-1
j_call: TRBJ2-7
cdr3_length: 14
d_call: TRBD1
clone_size: NA
cdr3_nt: TGCAGTGCTGGGCTTAGGACAGGGGCTAACGAGCAGTACTTC
cdr3_aa: CSAGLRTGANEQYF

v_call: TRBV6-2/TRBV6-3
j_call: TRBJ1-3
cdr3_length: 16
d_call: NA
clone_size: once
cdr3_nt: TGTGCCAGCAGATACTACGAAGGAAGCCCGGAAAACACCATATATTTT
cdr3_aa: CASRYYEGSPENTIYF

v_call: TRBV12-3/TRBV12-4
j_call: TRBJ2-3
cdr3_length: 16
d_call: TRBD2
clone_size: few
cdr3_nt: TGTGCCAGCAGCAGGAGACTAGCGGGAGTCACAGATACGCAGTATTTT
cdr3_aa: CASSRRLAGVTDTQYF

v_call: TRBV7-2
j_call: TRBJ2-4
cdr3_length: 14
d_call: TRBD2
clone_size: NA
cdr3_nt: TGTGCCAGCAGCTCCAGTACGGGAGGAAACATTCAGTACTTC
cdr3_aa: CASSSSTGGNIQYF

v_call: TRBV7-9
j_call: TRBJ1-5
cdr3_length: 16
d_call: NA
clone_size: few
cdr3_nt: TGTGCCAGCAGCTTGGGGGACGGGAATCCCAATCAGCCCCAGCATTTT
cdr3_aa: CASSLGDGNPNQPQHF

v_call: TRBV5-1
j_call: TRBJ2-5
cdr3_length: 17
d_call: TRBD2
clone_size: NA
cdr3_nt: TGCGCCAGCAGCTTGGGTTTTCGCCTAGCGGAACAAGAGACCCAGTACTTC
cdr3_aa: CASSLGFRLAEQETQYF

v_call: TRBV5-1
j_call: TRBJ2-1
cdr3_length: 16
d_call: TRBD1
clone_size: NA
cdr3_nt: TGCGCCAGCAGCTTGGGTGGGACAGGGCCCTACAATGAGCAGTTCTTC
cdr3_aa: CASSLGGTGPYNEQFF

v_call: TRBV20-1
j_call: TRBJ1-5
cdr3_length: 14
d_call: TRBD1
clone_size: few
cdr3_nt: TGCAGTGCTAGAGTGGAACAGGGGAATCAGCCCCAGCATTTT
cdr3_aa: CSARVEQGNQPQHF

v_call: TRBV20-1
j_call: TRBJ1-1
cdr3_length: 17
d_call: NA
clone_size: NA
cdr3_nt: TGCAGTGCTGAGGGAGGGGGGTACCATCCCATGAACACTGAAGCTTTCTTT
cdr3_aa: CSAEGGGYHPMNTEAFF

v_call: TRBV4-3
j_call: TRBJ2-3
cdr3_length: 18
d_call: NA
clone_size: once
cdr3_nt: TGCGCCAGCAGCCTAAGGGGTCGGAGGATTGCTAGCACAGATACGCAGTATTTT
cdr3_aa: CASSLRGRRIASTDTQYF

v_call: TRBV5-1
j_call: TRBJ1-4
cdr3_length: 14
d_call: TRBD1
clone_size: NA
cdr3_nt: TGCGCCAGCAGCACAGGGACAGCTCACGAAAAACTGTTTTTT
cdr3_aa: CASSTGTAHEKLFF

v_call: TRBV20-1
j_call: TRBJ2-2
cdr3_length: 12
d_call: TRBD1
clone_size: NA
cdr3_nt: TGCAGTGCTGGACAGGGCTCCGGGGAGCTGTTTTTT
cdr3_aa: CSAGQGSGELFF

v_call: TRBV7-2
j_call: TRBJ2-3
cdr3_length: 14
d_call: TRBD2
clone_size: few
cdr3_nt: TGTGCCAGCAGCGGGACTAGGGGATCAGATACGCAGTATTTT
cdr3_aa: CASSGTRGSDTQYF

v_call: TRBV11-2
j_call: TRBJ2-5
cdr3_length: 16
d_call: TRBD1
clone_size: NA
cdr3_nt: TGTGCCAGCAGCCTTGGACAGGGGGCGCTTTGGGAGACCCAGTACTTC
cdr3_aa: CASSLGQGALWETQYF

v_call: TRBV6-1
j_call: TRBJ1-5
cdr3_length: 13
d_call: NA
clone_size: NA
cdr3_nt: TGTGCCAGCAGTGAAGGGGTACTTCAGCCCCAGCATTTT
cdr3_aa: CASSEGVLQPQHF

v_call: TRBV6-2/TRBV6-3
j_call: TRBJ1-2
cdr3_length: 14
d_call: NA
clone_size: few
cdr3_nt: TGTGCCAGCAGTTACTCAGCAGGGCTGAGAGGCTACACCTTC
cdr3_aa: CASSYSAGLRGYTF

v_call: TRBV12-5
j_call: TRBJ1-5
cdr3_length: 18
d_call: TRBD1
clone_size: NA
cdr3_nt: TGTGCTAGTGGTTTGGTCGGGACAGCATACCGACTAAATCAGCCCCAGCATTTT
cdr3_aa: CASGLVGTAYRLNQPQHF

v_call: TRBV6-2/TRBV6-3
j_call: TRBJ1-2
cdr3_length: 14
d_call: TRBD1
clone_size: NA
cdr3_nt: TGTGCCAGCAGTTACTCAGCAGGGGGGATCGGCTACACCTTC
cdr3_aa: CASSYSAGGIGYTF

v_call: TRBV6-1
j_call: TRBJ1-2
cdr3_length: 16
d_call: NA
clone_size: few
cdr3_nt: TGTGCCAGCAACCCGGGTCCCTGGAACCCGAAGGGGGGCTACACCTTC
cdr3_aa: CASNPGPWNPKGGYTF

v_call: TRBV10-3
j_call: TRBJ2-2
cdr3_length: 15
d_call: NA
clone_size: few
cdr3_nt: TGTGCCGCGGCCTTGGTGGGGGGCGACACCGGGGAGCTGTTTTTT
cdr3_aa: CAAALVGGDTGELFF